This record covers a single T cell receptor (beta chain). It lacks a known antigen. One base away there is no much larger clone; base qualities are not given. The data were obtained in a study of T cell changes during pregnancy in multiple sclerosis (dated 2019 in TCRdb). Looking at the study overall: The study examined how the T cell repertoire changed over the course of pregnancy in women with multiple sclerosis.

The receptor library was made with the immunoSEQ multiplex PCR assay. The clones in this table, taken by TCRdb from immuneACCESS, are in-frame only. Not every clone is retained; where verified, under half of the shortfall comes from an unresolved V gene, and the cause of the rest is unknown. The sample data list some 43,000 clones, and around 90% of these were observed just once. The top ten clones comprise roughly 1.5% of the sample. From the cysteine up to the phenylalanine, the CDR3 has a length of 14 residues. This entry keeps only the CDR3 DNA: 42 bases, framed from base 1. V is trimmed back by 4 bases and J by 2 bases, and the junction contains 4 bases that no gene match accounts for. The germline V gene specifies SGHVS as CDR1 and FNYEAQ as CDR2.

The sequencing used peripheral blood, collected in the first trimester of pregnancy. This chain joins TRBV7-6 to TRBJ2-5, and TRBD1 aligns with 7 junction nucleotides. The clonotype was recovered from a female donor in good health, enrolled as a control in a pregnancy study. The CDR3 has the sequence CASSSYRGQETQYF. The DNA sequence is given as TGTGCCAGCAGCTCCTACAGGGGACAAGAGACCCAGTACTTC.